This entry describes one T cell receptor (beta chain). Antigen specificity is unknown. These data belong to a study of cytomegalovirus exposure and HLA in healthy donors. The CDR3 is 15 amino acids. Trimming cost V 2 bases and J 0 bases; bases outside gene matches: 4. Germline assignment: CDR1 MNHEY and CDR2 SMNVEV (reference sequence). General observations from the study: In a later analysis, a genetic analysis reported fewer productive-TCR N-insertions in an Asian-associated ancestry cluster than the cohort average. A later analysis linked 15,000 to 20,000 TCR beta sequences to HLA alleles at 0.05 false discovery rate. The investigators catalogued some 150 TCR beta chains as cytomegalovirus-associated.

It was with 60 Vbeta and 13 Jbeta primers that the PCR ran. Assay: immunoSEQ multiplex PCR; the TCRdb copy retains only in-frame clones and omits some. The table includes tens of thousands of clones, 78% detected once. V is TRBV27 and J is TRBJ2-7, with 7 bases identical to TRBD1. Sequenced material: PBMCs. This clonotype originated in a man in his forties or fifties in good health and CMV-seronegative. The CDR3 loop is CASSLRTGISYEQYF. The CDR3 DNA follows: TGTGCCAGCAGTTTAAGGACAGGCATCTCCTACGAGCAGTACTTC.